These T cell receptor beta chains were read from a single sample in a study of T cells in Graves' hyperthyroidism and ophthalmopathy. TCRdb re-called the multiplex PCR reads with MiXCR, one entry per CDR3 protein. The sample holds roughly 710,000 distinct CDR3 sequences, around 40% seen once. The sample was blood. The receptors originated from a woman aged 40 to 55 with Graves' hyperthyroidism. Each CDR3 is given with its conserved first and last residue. Fields, in order: D gene, clone size, V gene, J gene, CDR3 protein, CDR3 DNA. The D gene is left open where the match is weak. Some rows mark clone size as missing; the rest say once, few, many or name a class of expanded clone.

D gene: -
clone size: many
V gene: TRBV7-2
J gene: TRBJ2-7
CDR3 protein: CASSPRGRNEQYF
CDR3 DNA: TGTGCCAGCAGCCCCCGGGGGCGCAATGAGCAGTACTTC

D gene: -
clone size: -
V gene: TRBV6-5
J gene: TRBJ2-7
CDR3 protein: CASSPPLGEQYF
CDR3 DNA: TGTGCCAGCAGCCCCCCCCTTGGGGAACAGTACTTC

D gene: -
clone size: -
V gene: TRBV6-5
J gene: TRBJ2-7
CDR3 protein: CASSYSNRGVYEQYF
CDR3 DNA: TGTGCCAGCAGTTACTCGAATAGGGGGGTCTACGAGCAGTACTTC

D gene: -
clone size: many
V gene: TRBV2
J gene: TRBJ2-7
CDR3 protein: CASSRRDDHEQYF
CDR3 DNA: TGTGCCAGTAGCCGACGGGACGACCACGAGCAGTACTTC

D gene: TRBD2
clone size: -
V gene: TRBV6-1
J gene: TRBJ2-7
CDR3 protein: CASSPTGGHFEQYF
CDR3 DNA: TGTGCCAGCTCACCTACGGGGGGGCATTTCGAGCAGTACTTC

D gene: TRBD1
clone size: -
V gene: TRBV12-3/TRBV12-4
J gene: TRBJ2-7
CDR3 protein: CASSSEPDRAIF
CDR3 DNA: TGTGCCAGCAGTAGCGAACCTGACAGGGCTATCTTC

D gene: -
clone size: few
V gene: TRBV4-1
J gene: TRBJ2-7
CDR3 protein: CASSPWTQRLTYEQYF
CDR3 DNA: TGCGCCAGCAGCCCATGGACACAACGATTAACCTACGAGCAGTACTTC

D gene: TRBD1
clone size: -
V gene: TRBV7-2
J gene: TRBJ2-3
CDR3 protein: CASSPTGGEDTQYF
CDR3 DNA: TGTGCCAGTAGTCCGACAGGGGGCGAGGATACGCAGTATTTT

D gene: -
clone size: once
V gene: TRBV7-2
J gene: TRBJ1-1
CDR3 protein: CASEGGRGNTEAFF
CDR3 DNA: TGTGCCAGTGAGGGCGGCAGGGGGAACACTGAAGCTTTCTTT

D gene: -
clone size: -
V gene: TRBV7-9
J gene: TRBJ1-2
CDR3 protein: CASSPQPPGAGYTF
CDR3 DNA: TGTGCCAGCAGCCCCCAACCCCCCGGGGCTGGCTACACCTTC

D gene: -
clone size: few
V gene: TRBV6-4
J gene: TRBJ1-5
CDR3 protein: CASSDFDVRDGNQPQHF
CDR3 DNA: TGTGCCAGCAGTGACTTCGACGTCAGGGACGGCAATCAGCCCCAGCATTTT

D gene: -
clone size: many
V gene: TRBV20-1
J gene: TRBJ1-6
CDR3 protein: CSASKQGGSPLHF
CDR3 DNA: TGCAGTGCTAGTAAACAGGGAGGTTCACCCCTCCACTTT

D gene: -
clone size: once
V gene: TRBV29-1
J gene: TRBJ1-2
CDR3 protein: CALRQSYGYTF
CDR3 DNA: TGCGCACTCCGACAGTCCTATGGCTACACCTTC

D gene: -
clone size: many
V gene: TRBV29-1
J gene: TRBJ2-7
CDR3 protein: CSVEDTAGGEQYF
CDR3 DNA: TGCAGCGTTGAAGATACGGCCGGGGGCGAGCAGTACTTC

D gene: -
clone size: many
V gene: TRBV6-5
J gene: TRBJ1-1
CDR3 protein: CASRDGTQAEAFF
CDR3 DNA: TGTGCCAGCAGGGACGGGACTCAGGCTGAAGCTTTCTTT

D gene: TRBD2
clone size: few
V gene: TRBV5-4
J gene: TRBJ2-7
CDR3 protein: CASSSNSGTSGGASYEQYF
CDR3 DNA: TGTGCCAGCAGCTCTAATTCCGGGACTAGCGGGGGGGCTTCCTACGAGCAGTACTTC

D gene: -
clone size: -
V gene: TRBV19
J gene: TRBJ1-4
CDR3 protein: CASSAPGRNEKLFF
CDR3 DNA: TGTGCCAGCAGCGCCCCCGGACGGAACGAAAAACTGTTTTTT

D gene: TRBD2
clone size: many
V gene: TRBV10-3
J gene: TRBJ2-5
CDR3 protein: CAISSGVPVQETQYF
CDR3 DNA: TGTGCCATCTCGAGCGGGGTACCCGTACAAGAGACCCAGTACTTC

D gene: TRBD1
clone size: many
V gene: TRBV7-8
J gene: TRBJ2-7
CDR3 protein: CASSFQTGQGTTYEQYF
CDR3 DNA: TGTGCCAGCAGCTTCCAGACCGGACAGGGGACTACCTACGAGCAGTACTTC

D gene: TRBD1
clone size: many
V gene: TRBV7-2
J gene: TRBJ2-7
CDR3 protein: CASSLGAGRGLSEQYF
CDR3 DNA: TGTGCCAGCAGCCTGGGGGCGGGCAGGGGGCTGAGCGAGCAGTACTTC

D gene: -
clone size: many
V gene: TRBV19
J gene: TRBJ2-7
CDR3 protein: CASNRVEEQYF
CDR3 DNA: TGTGCCAGTAACCGAGTGGAGGAGCAGTACTTC

D gene: -
clone size: -
V gene: TRBV7-2
J gene: TRBJ2-5
CDR3 protein: CASSYLQVSEETQYF
CDR3 DNA: TGTGCCAGCAGCTACCTTCAAGTTTCTGAAGAGACCCAGTACTTC

D gene: -
clone size: many
V gene: TRBV7-9
J gene: TRBJ1-1
CDR3 protein: CASSPEPMPGLNTEAFF
CDR3 DNA: TGTGCCAGCAGCCCAGAACCAATGCCGGGGTTGAACACTGAAGCTTTCTTT

D gene: TRBD1
clone size: -
V gene: TRBV6-5
J gene: TRBJ1-1
CDR3 protein: CASSDQGQGNAEAFF
CDR3 DNA: TGTGCCAGCAGTGACCAGGGACAGGGGAACGCTGAAGCTTTCTTT

D gene: -
clone size: few
V gene: TRBV10-3
J gene: TRBJ2-3
CDR3 protein: CAISERSTDTQYF
CDR3 DNA: TGTGCCATCAGTGAGAGGAGCACAGATACGCAGTATTTT

D gene: -
clone size: -
V gene: TRBV10-3
J gene: TRBJ2-5
CDR3 protein: CAISDPLASQETQYF
CDR3 DNA: TGTGCCATCAGTGACCCTTTAGCGTCACAAGAGACCCAGTACTTC

D gene: -
clone size: few
V gene: TRBV2
J gene: TRBJ1-4
CDR3 protein: CATLRDGPNEKLFF
CDR3 DNA: TGTGCCACACTAAGAGACGGGCCTAATGAAAAACTGTTTTTT

D gene: -
clone size: many
V gene: TRBV19
J gene: TRBJ1-5
CDR3 protein: CASSTNQPQHF
CDR3 DNA: TGTGCCAGTAGTACCAATCAGCCCCAGCATTTT

D gene: -
clone size: many
V gene: TRBV11-3
J gene: TRBJ1-2
CDR3 protein: CASNDGGYGYTF
CDR3 DNA: TGTGCCAGCAACGACGGCGGCTATGGCTACACCTTC

D gene: TRBD1
clone size: once
V gene: TRBV24-1
J gene: TRBJ2-7
CDR3 protein: CATSSQDRTGVAYEQYF
CDR3 DNA: TGTGCCACCAGCAGCCAAGATCGAACAGGGGTAGCGTACGAGCAGTACTTC

D gene: -
clone size: many
V gene: TRBV20-1
J gene: TRBJ2-5
CDR3 protein: CSARRPGVQETQYF
CDR3 DNA: TGCAGTGCTAGGCGTCCCGGGGTCCAAGAGACCCAGTACTTC

D gene: TRBD1
clone size: few
V gene: TRBV19
J gene: TRBJ1-1
CDR3 protein: CASSLVTGIKAFF
CDR3 DNA: TGTGCCAGCAGTTTAGTGACAGGGATCAAAGCTTTCTTT

D gene: TRBD1
clone size: many
V gene: TRBV10-3
J gene: TRBJ2-7
CDR3 protein: CAISGGQEEYF
CDR3 DNA: TGTGCCATCAGTGGAGGACAGGAGGAGTACTTC

D gene: -
clone size: -
V gene: TRBV10-1
J gene: TRBJ2-7
CDR3 protein: CASSGSTGSSYEQYF
CDR3 DNA: TGCGCCAGCAGTGGGTCCACGGGGTCCTCCTACGAGCAGTACTTC

D gene: -
clone size: many
V gene: TRBV10-3
J gene: TRBJ1-2
CDR3 protein: CAISWDPMGYGYTF
CDR3 DNA: TGTGCCATCAGTTGGGACCCCATGGGCTATGGCTACACCTTC

D gene: TRBD2
clone size: many
V gene: TRBV25-1
J gene: TRBJ2-7
CDR3 protein: CASSDRREPYEQYF
CDR3 DNA: TGTGCCAGCAGTGATCGGCGGGAGCCCTACGAGCAGTACTTC

D gene: -
clone size: -
V gene: TRBV9
J gene: TRBJ2-7
CDR3 protein: CASSPLKIHEQYF
CDR3 DNA: TGTGCCAGCTCACCCCTGAAGATCCACGAGCAGTACTTC

D gene: -
clone size: -
V gene: TRBV12-3/TRBV12-4
J gene: TRBJ1-2
CDR3 protein: CASNTRVHGYTF
CDR3 DNA: TGTGCCAGCAATACGAGGGTGCATGGCTACACCTTC

D gene: -
clone size: -
V gene: TRBV7-2
J gene: TRBJ2-5
CDR3 protein: CASKTETQYF
CDR3 DNA: TGTGCCAGCAAGACAGAGACCCAGTACTTC

D gene: TRBD1
clone size: -
V gene: TRBV29-1
J gene: TRBJ1-3
CDR3 protein: CSVAGTGGNTIYF
CDR3 DNA: TGCAGCGTCGCCGGGACAGGGGGAAACACCATATATTTT

D gene: TRBD1
clone size: many
V gene: TRBV12-3/TRBV12-4
J gene: TRBJ1-2
CDR3 protein: CASKPGQGSYGYTF
CDR3 DNA: TGTGCCAGCAAACCGGGACAGGGATCGTACGGCTACACCTTC

D gene: TRBD2
clone size: -
V gene: TRBV12-3/TRBV12-4
J gene: TRBJ2-3
CDR3 protein: CASSQLADTQYF
CDR3 DNA: TGTGCCAGCAGCCAACTAGCGGATACGCAGTATTTT

D gene: -
clone size: -
V gene: TRBV20-1
J gene: TRBJ2-7
CDR3 protein: CSARALTERVTYEQYF
CDR3 DNA: TGCAGTGCTAGAGCCTTGACCGAGAGGGTTACCTACGAGCAGTACTTC

D gene: TRBD2
clone size: -
V gene: TRBV20-1
J gene: TRBJ2-7
CDR3 protein: CSAMGLAVYEQYF
CDR3 DNA: TGCAGTGCTATGGGGCTAGCGGTGTACGAGCAGTACTTC

D gene: -
clone size: few
V gene: TRBV7-8
J gene: TRBJ1-4
CDR3 protein: CASSGGWGRDEKLFF
CDR3 DNA: TGTGCCAGCAGCGGGGGGTGGGGGCGCGATGAAAAACTGTTTTTT

D gene: TRBD1
clone size: -
V gene: TRBV10-3
J gene: TRBJ2-7
CDR3 protein: CAISESGTGGDEQYF
CDR3 DNA: TGTGCCATCAGTGAGTCGGGGACAGGGGGTGACGAGCAGTACTTC

D gene: -
clone size: -
V gene: TRBV12-3/TRBV12-4
J gene: TRBJ2-2
CDR3 protein: CASSFGREVTGELFF
CDR3 DNA: TGTGCCAGCAGTTTCGGCAGGGAAGTTACCGGGGAGCTGTTTTTT

D gene: -
clone size: many
V gene: TRBV13
J gene: TRBJ1-2
CDR3 protein: CASRKRDKRHGYTF
CDR3 DNA: TGTGCCAGCAGGAAGAGGGACAAAAGGCATGGCTACACCTTC